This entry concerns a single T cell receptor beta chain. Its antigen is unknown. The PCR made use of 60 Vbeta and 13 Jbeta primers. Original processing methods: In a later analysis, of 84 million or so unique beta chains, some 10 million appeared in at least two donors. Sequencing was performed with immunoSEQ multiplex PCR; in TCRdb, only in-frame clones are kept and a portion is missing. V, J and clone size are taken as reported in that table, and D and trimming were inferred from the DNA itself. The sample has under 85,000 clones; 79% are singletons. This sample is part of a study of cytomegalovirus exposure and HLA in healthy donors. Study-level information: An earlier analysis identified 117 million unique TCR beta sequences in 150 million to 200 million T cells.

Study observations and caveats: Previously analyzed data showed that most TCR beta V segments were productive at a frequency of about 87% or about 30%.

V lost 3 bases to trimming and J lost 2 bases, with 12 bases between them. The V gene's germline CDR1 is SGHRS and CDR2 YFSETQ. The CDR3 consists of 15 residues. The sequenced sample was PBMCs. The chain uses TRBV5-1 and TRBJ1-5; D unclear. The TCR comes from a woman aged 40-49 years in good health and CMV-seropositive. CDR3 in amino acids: CASSSSGGGNQPQHF. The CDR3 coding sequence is TGCGCCAGCAGCTCCTCTGGCGGGGGCAATCAGCCCCAGCATTTT.